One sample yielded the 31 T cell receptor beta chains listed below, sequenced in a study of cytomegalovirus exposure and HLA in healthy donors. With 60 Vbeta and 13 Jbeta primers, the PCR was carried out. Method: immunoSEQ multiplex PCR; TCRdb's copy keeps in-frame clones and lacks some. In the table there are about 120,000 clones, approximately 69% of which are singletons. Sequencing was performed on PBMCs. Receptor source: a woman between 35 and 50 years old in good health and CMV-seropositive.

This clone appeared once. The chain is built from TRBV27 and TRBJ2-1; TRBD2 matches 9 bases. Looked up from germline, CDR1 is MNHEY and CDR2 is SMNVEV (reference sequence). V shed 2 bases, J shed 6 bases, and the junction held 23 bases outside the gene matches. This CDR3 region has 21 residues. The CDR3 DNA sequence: TGTGCCAGCAGTTTAACCCCCCCCCACCCCACGGCTAGCGGGATGGGCAATGAGCAGTTCTTC. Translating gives CASSLTPPHPTASGMGNEQFF.

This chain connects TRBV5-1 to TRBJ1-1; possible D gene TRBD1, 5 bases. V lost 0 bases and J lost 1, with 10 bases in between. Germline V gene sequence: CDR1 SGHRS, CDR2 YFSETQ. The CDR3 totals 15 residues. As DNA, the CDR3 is TGCGCCAGCAGCTTGGGGGTAGGGGAGAACACTGAAGCTTTCTTT. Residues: CASSLGVGENTEAFF. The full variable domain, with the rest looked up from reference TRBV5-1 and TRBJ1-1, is KAGVTQTPRYLIKTRGQQVTLSCSPISGHRSVSWYQQTPGQGLQFLFEYFSETQRNKGNFPGRFSGRQFSNSRSEMNVSTLELGDSALYLCASSLGVGENTEAFFGQGTRLTVV.

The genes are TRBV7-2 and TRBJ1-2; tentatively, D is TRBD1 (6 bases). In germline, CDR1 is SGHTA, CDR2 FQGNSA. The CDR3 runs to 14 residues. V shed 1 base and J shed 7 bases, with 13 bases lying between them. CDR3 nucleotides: TGTGCCAGCAGCTTAGTGACAGGCTCTGGTGGCTACACCTTC. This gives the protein CASSLVTGSGGYTF.

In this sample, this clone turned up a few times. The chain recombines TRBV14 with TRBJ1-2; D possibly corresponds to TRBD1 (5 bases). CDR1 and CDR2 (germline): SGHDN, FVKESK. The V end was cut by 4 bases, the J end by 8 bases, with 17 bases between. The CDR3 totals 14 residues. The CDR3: CASSPLSGIRGYTF. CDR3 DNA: TGTGCCAGCAGCCCACTATCAGGGATACGGGGCTACACCTTC.

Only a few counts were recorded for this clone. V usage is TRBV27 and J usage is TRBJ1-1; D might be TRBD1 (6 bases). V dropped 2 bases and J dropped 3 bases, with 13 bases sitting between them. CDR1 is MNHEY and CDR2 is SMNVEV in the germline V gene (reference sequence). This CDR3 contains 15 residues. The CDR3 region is CASSLEGGSYTEAFF. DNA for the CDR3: TGTGCCAGCAGTTTAGAAGGGGGATCTTACACTGAAGCTTTCTTT.

The CDR3 sequence: CASNRKRGGPETQYF. For the CDR3, the DNA is TGTGCCAGCAATAGGAAGCGGGGGGGCCCAGAGACCCAGTACTTC. The chain employs TRBV6-1 and TRBJ2-5; 10 bases are a match to TRBD2. Germline V gives CDR1 MNHNS, CDR2 SASEGT. The CDR3 covers 15 residues. With V trimmed by 7 bases and J by 4 bases, 9 bases remained unmatched.

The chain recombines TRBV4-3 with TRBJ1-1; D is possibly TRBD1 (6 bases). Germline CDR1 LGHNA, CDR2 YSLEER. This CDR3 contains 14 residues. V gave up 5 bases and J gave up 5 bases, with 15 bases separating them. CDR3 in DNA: TGCGCCAGCAGCGCGGGGGCATCTGGAACTGAAGCTTTCTTT. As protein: CASSAGASGTEAFF.

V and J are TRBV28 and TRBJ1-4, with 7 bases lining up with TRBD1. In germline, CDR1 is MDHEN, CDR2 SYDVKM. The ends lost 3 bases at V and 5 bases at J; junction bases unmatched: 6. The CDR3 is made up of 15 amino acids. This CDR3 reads CASSFFGTENEKLFF. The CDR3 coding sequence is TGTGCCAGCAGTTTTTTCGGGACAGAAAATGAAAAACTGTTTTTT.

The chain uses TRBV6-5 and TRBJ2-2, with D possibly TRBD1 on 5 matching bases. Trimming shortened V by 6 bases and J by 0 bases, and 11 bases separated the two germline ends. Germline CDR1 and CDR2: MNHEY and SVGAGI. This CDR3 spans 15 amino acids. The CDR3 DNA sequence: TGTGCCAGCAGGGGGCTAACACCGAACACCGGGGAGCTGTTTTTT. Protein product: CASRGLTPNTGELFF.

CDR3 amino acids: CASSPGTSGYNEQFF. The CDR3 DNA sequence: TGTGCCAGCAGCCCCGGGACTAGCGGCTACAATGAGCAGTTCTTC. The V call is TRBV9, the J call TRBJ2-1; 11 bases align to TRBD2. CDR3 length: 15 residues. V shed 4 bases and J 3 bases; nucleotides not matched to a gene: 3. Germline V gene lookup returns CDR1 SGDLS and CDR2 YYNGEE.

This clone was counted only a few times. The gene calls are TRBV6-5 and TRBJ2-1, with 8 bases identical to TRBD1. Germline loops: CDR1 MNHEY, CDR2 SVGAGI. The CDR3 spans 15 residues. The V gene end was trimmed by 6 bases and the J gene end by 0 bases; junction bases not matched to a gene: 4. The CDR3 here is CASSPTGGSYNEQFF. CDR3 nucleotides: TGTGCCAGCAGCCCCACAGGGGGCTCCTACAATGAGCAGTTCTTC.

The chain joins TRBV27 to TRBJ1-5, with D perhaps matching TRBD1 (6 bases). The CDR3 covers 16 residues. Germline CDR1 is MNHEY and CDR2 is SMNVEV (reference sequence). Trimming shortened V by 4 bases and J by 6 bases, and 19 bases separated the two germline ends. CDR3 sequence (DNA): TGTGCCAGCAGTTATTTATCATCAGGGGATCGTCAGCCCCAGCATTTT. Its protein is CASSYLSSGDRQPQHF.

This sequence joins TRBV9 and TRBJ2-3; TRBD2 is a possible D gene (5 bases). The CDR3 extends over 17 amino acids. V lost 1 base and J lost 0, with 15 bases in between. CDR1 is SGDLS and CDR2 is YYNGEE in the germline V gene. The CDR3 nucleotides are TGTGCCAGCAGCGTATATAATGGACGGACTAGCACAGATACGCAGTATTTT. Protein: CASSVYNGRTSTDTQYF.

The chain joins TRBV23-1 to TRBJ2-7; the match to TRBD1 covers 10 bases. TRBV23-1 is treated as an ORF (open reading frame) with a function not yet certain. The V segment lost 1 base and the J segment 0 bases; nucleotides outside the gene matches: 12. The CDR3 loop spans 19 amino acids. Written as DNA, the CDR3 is TGCGCCAGCAGTCAATTTTGGGACAGGGGTCCCCGAAGCTCCTACGAGCAGTACTTC. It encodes CASSQFWDRGPRSSYEQYF.

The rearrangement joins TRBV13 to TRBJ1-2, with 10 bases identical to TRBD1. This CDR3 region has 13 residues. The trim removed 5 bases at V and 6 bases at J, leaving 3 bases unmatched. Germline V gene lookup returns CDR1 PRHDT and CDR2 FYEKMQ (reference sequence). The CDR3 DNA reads TGTGCCAGCAGCCGGGACAGGGGACATGGCTACACCTTC. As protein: CASSRDRGHGYTF.

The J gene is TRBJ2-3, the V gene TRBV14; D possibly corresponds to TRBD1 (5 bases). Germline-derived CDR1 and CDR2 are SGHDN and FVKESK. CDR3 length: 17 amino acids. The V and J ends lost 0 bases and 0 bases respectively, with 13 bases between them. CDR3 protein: CASSQDSWGPSTDTQYF. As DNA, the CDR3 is TGTGCCAGCAGCCAAGATTCTTGGGGCCCTAGCACAGATACGCAGTATTTT.

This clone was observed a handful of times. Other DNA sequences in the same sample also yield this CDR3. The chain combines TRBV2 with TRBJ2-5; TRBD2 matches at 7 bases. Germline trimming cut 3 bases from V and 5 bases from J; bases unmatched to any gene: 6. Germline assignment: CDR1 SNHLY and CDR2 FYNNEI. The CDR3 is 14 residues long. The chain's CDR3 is CASSDPDGGETQYF. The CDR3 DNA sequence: TGTGCCAGCAGTGACCCCGACGGGGGGGAGACCCAGTACTTC.

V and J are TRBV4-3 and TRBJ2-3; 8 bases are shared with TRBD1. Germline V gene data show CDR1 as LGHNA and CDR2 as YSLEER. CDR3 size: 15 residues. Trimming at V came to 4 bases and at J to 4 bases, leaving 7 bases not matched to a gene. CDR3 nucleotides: TGCGCCAGCAGCCGGGTGACAGGGGTAGCAGATACGCAGTATTTT. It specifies CASSRVTGVADTQYF.

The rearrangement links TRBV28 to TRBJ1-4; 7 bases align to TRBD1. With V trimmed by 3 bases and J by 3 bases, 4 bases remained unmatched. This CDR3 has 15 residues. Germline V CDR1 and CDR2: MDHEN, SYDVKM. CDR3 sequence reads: CASSFDRAANEKLFF. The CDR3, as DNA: TGTGCCAGCAGTTTTGACAGGGCTGCTAATGAAAAACTGTTTTTT.

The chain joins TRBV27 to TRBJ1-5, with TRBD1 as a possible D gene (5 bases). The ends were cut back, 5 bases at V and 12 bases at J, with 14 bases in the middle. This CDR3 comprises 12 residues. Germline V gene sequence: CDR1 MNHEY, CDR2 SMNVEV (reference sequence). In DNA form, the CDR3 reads TGTGCCAGCAGTCAGGACACCGCCCTCCAGCATTTT. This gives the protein CASSQDTALQHF.

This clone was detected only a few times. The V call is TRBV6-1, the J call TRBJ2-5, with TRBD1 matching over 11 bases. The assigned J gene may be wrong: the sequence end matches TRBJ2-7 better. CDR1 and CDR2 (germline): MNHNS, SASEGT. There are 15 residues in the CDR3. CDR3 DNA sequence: TGTGCCAGCAGTGAAGCGGACAGGGGGCCCTACGAGCAGTACTTC. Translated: CASSEADRGPYEQYF.

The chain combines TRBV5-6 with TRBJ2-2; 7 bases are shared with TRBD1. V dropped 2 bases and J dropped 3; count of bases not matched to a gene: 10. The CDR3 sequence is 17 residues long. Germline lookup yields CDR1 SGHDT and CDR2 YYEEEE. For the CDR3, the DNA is TGTGCCAGCAGCTTTTCGAGGTACAGGGGAGACACCGGGGAGCTGTTTTTT. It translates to CASSFSRYRGDTGELFF.

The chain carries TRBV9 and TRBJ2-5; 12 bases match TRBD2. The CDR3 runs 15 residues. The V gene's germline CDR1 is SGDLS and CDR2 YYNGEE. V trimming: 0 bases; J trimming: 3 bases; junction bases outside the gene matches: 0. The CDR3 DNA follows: TGTGCCAGCAGCGTAGGGACTAGCGGGGAAGAGACCCAGTACTTC. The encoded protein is CASSVGTSGEETQYF.

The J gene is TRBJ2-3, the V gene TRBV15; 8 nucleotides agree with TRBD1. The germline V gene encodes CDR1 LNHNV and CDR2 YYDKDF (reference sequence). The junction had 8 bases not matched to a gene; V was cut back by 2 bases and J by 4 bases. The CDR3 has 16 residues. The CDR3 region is CATSRSDPGGADTQYF. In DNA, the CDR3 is TGTGCCACCAGCAGATCCGACCCAGGGGGCGCAGATACGCAGTATTTT.

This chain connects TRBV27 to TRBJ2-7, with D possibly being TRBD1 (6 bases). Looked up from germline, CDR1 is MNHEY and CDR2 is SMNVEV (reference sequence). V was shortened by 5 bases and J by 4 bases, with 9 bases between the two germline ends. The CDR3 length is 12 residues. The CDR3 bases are TGTGCCAGCAGTCCCCAGGGGTACGAGCAGTACTTC. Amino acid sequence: CASSPQGYEQYF.

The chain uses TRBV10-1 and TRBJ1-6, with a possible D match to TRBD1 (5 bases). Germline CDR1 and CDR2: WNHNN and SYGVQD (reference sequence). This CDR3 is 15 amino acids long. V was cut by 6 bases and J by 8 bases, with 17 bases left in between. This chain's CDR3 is CASSQAGQGYSPLHF. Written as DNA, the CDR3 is TGCGCCAGCAGCCAAGCAGGGCAGGGTTATTCACCCCTCCACTTT.

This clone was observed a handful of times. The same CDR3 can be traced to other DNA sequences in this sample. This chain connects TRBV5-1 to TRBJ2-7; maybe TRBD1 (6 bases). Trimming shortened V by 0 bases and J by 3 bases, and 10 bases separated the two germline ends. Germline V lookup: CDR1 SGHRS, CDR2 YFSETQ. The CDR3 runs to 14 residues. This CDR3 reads CASSLGQDIYEQYF. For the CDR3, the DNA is TGCGCCAGCAGCTTGGGACAGGACATCTACGAGCAGTACTTC.

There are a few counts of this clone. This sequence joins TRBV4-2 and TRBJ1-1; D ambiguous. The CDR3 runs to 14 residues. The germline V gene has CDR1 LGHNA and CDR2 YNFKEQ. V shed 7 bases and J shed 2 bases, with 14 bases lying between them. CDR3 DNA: TGTGCCAGCACCACAAACGACTTAAACACTGAAGCTTTCTTT. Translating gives CASTTNDLNTEAFF.

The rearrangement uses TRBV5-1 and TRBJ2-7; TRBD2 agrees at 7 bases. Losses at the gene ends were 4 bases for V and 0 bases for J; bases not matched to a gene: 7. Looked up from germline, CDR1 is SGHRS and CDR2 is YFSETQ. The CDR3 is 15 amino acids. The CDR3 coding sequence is TGCGCCAGCAGCACACTAGCGTCGAGCTCCTACGAGCAGTACTTC. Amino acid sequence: CASSTLASSSYEQYF.

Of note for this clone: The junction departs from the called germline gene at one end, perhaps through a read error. This CDR3 reads CSSSKETPSAFF. The DNA of the CDR3 is TGTTCCAGCAGCAAAGAGACACCGTCCGCTTTCTTT. The J gene is TRBJ1-1, the V gene TRBV7-9, with D unresolved. The CDR3 is made up of 12 amino acids. Germline lookup yields CDR1 SEHNR and CDR2 FQNEAQ (reference sequence).

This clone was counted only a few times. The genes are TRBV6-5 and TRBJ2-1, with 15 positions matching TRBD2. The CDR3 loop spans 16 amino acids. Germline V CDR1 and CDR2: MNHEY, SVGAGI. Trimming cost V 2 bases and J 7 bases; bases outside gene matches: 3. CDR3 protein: CASSYTGLAGGNEQFF. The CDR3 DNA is TGTGCCAGCAGTTACACCGGACTAGCGGGGGGGAATGAGCAGTTCTTC.